The text below deals with one TCR beta chain. Its antigen is unidentified. This record comes from a study of PD-1 blockade in classical Hodgkin lymphoma. Study results and limitations: Causes of the repertoire differences remain undefined, possibly disease activity or prior therapy.

As to time point: newly diagnosed, previously untreated cHL patient sample. Researchers report purifying CD4+ T cells from thawed PBMCs by magnetic negative selection. The data were produced by immunoSEQ multiplex PCR, yet TCRdb's version contains in-frame clones alone and is incomplete. In the table there are 20,000 to 25,000 clones, 91% of which are singletons. Looked up from germline, CDR1 is SGHRS and CDR2 is YFSETQ. CDR3 length equals 14 residues. V lost 0 bases and J 1 base, leaving 7 bases between the germline ends. Sequencing input: CD4+ T cells from blood. The gene calls are TRBV5-1 and TRBJ2-5; TRBD1 might be the D (6 bases). The clonotype originates from a human donor with classical Hodgkin lymphoma. CDR3 sequence reads: CASSLGGGQETQYF. Written as DNA, the CDR3 is TGCGCCAGCAGCTTGGGAGGGGGCCAAGAGACCCAGTACTTC.